This entry lists 32 T cell receptor beta chains sequenced from one sample in a study of blood T cell repertoires in COVID-19 (dated by TCRdb to the early 2020s). The receptor library was made with the immunoSEQ multiplex PCR assay. TCRdb carries this immuneACCESS record with in-frame sequences only. Its versions omit some clonotypes, under half of them owing to an unresolved V gene in the studies checked, with the rest unexplained. In this sample the table shows 25,000 to 30,000 clones, less than 90% of which occur a single time. In total, the top ten clones hold around 4.9% of the sample. Sample: peripheral blood. The receptors originated from a man between 65 and 85 years old with active COVID-19.

As DNA, the CDR3 is TGCAGCGCCGGCGGCGGTTACACTGAAGCTTTCTTT. It specifies CSAGGGYTEAFF. V is TRBV29-1 and J is TRBJ1-1, with D hard to call. The length of the CDR3 is 12 residues. Trimming stripped 7 bases from V and 3 bases from J, with 12 bases between. CDR1 is SQVTM, CDR2 ANQGSEA, per germline.

The CDR3 nucleotides read TGCGCCAGCAGCTTGGAGGGGGCGAGGAATTCACCCCTCCACTTT. Translated: CASSLEGARNSPLHF. The chain links TRBV5-1 to TRBJ1-6; 7 bases agree with TRBD1. The germline V gene has CDR1 SGHRS and CDR2 YFSETQ. The CDR3 length is 15 residues. V dropped 0 bases and J dropped 7; count of bases not matched to a gene: 4.

V gene TRBV6-2 or TRBV6-3 combines with J gene TRBJ2-1; 11 positions match TRBD2. This CDR3 spans 16 amino acids. CDR1 and CDR2 from the germline V gene are MNHEY and SVGEGT. V was pared by 4 bases and J by 5 bases, with 7 bases of the junction left unmatched. The CDR3 here is CASSFLAGGYNNEQFF. The CDR3 nucleotides read TGTGCCAGCAGTTTCCTAGCGGGGGGTTACAACAATGAGCAGTTCTTC.

The rearrangement joins TRBV7-9 to TRBJ1-1; TRBD1 matches at 9 bases. The CDR3 has 15 amino acids. Trimming took 4 bases from V and 2 from J; bases not matched to a gene: 5. Per germline, CDR1 SEHNR and CDR2 FQNEAQ (reference sequence). The DNA of the CDR3 is TGTGCCAGCAGCTCGGGACAGGGCAAAAACACTGAAGCTTTCTTT. Translation gives CASSSGQGKNTEAFF. The variable domain in full, completed from reference TRBV7-9 and TRBJ1-1, reads DTGVSQNPRHKITKRGQNVTFRCDPISEHNRLYWYRQTLGQGPEFLTYFQNEAQLEKSRLLSDRFSAERPKGSFSTLEIQRTEQGDSAMYLCASSSGQGKNTEAFFGQGTRLTVV.

This sequence joins TRBV5-6 and TRBJ1-6, with 8 bases lining up with TRBD1. The CDR3 sequence is 16 residues long. Germline trimming cut 4 bases from V and 4 bases from J; bases unmatched to any gene: 7. Per germline, CDR1 SGHDT and CDR2 YYEEEE. Here the CDR3 DNA reads TGTGCCAGCAGCGTAGCAGGGGGCACGTATAATTCACCCCTCCACTTT. As protein: CASSVAGGTYNSPLHF.

V and J are TRBV7-7 and TRBJ2-1; 8 positions agree with TRBD1. This CDR3 is built from 15 residues. Losses at the gene ends were 6 bases for V and 8 bases for J; bases not matched to a gene: 12. CDR1 is SSHAT and CDR2 is FNYEAQ in the germline V gene (reference sequence). The CDR3 region is CASSTGRQGTDEQFF. The CDR3 DNA is TGTGCCAGCAGTACGGGGAGACAGGGGACGGATGAGCAGTTCTTC.

The chain is built from TRBV30 and TRBJ1-5, with D unclear. Trimming took 4 bases from V and 0 from J, leaving 7 bases between them. Germline V lookup: CDR1 GTSNPN, CDR2 SVGIG (reference sequence). The CDR3 is 13 residues long. The CDR3 nucleotides read TGTGCCTGGAATCTAGGTAGCAATCAGCCCCAGCATTTT. Amino acids: CAWNLGSNQPQHF.

The chain combines TRBV7-2 with TRBJ1-1; no reliable D call. The CDR3 totals 15 residues. The V and J ends lost 1 base and 4 bases respectively, with 13 bases between them. Germline V gene data show CDR1 as SGHTA and CDR2 as FQGNSA. In DNA, the CDR3 is TGTGCCAGCAGCTTAGTGGAGGGTGTGGGCACTGAAGCTTTCTTT. It encodes CASSLVEGVGTEAFF.

The chain is built from TRBV5-1 and TRBJ2-7; D not resolved. Looked up from germline, CDR1 is SGHRS and CDR2 is YFSETQ. The length of the CDR3 is 18 residues. Trimming removed 4 bases from V and 1 base from J, with 24 bases in between. The chain's CDR3 is CASSLKSAANRLSYEQYF. The CDR3 DNA sequence: TGCGCCAGCAGCCTCAAATCTGCGGCCAACCGACTTTCCTACGAGCAGTACTTC. Full variable domain (outside the CDR3, taken from reference TRBV5-1 and TRBJ2-7): KAGVTQTPRYLIKTRGQQVTLSCSPISGHRSVSWYQQTPGQGLQFLFEYFSETQRNKGNFPGRFSGRQFSNSRSEMNVSTLELGDSALYLCASSLKSAANRLSYEQYFGPGTRLTVT.

The gene calls are TRBV15 and TRBJ2-1; D call uncertain. Trimming pared 3 bases from V and 0 bases from J, leaving 12 bases between. The CDR3 runs to 16 residues. The germline V gene has CDR1 LNHNV and CDR2 YYDKDF (reference sequence). In DNA form, the CDR3 reads TGTGCCACCAGCAGCGACCCTCGAGGCTCCTACAATGAGCAGTTCTTC. Its protein product is CATSSDPRGSYNEQFF.

The V and J genes are TRBV4-3 and TRBJ2-5, with a tentative D call TRBD1 (6 bases). CDR1 and CDR2 (germline): LGHNA, YSLEER. This CDR3 is built from 15 residues. V lost 0 bases, J lost 3 bases, and 11 bases lay in between. CDR3 sequence: CASSQDLDSKETQYF. The DNA for the CDR3 is TGCGCCAGCAGCCAAGATCTGGACAGCAAAGAGACCCAGTACTTC.

The chain links TRBV27 to TRBJ1-2; 12 bases agree with TRBD1. The CDR3 length is 15 residues. CDR1 and CDR2 from the germline V gene are MNHEY and SMNVEV (reference sequence). V shed 2 bases, J shed 5 bases, and the junction held 3 bases outside the gene matches. CDR3 residues: CASSLGTGGRYGYTF. For the CDR3, the DNA is TGTGCCAGCAGTTTAGGGACAGGGGGCAGGTATGGCTACACCTTC.

This clone is a singleton in its sample. This sequence joins TRBV9 and TRBJ1-1; 7 bases match TRBD1. CDR1 SGDLS and CDR2 YYNGEE come from the germline V gene. This CDR3 has 15 amino acids. V lost 2 bases and J lost 5; bases outside the gene matches: 9. The CDR3 loop is CASSVGLQGRTEAFF. CDR3 DNA sequence: TGTGCCAGCAGCGTGGGATTACAGGGGAGAACTGAAGCTTTCTTT.

The chain joins TRBV7-2 to TRBJ2-7; possibly TRBD1 for D (6 bases). This CDR3 comprises 16 residues. The germline gives CDR1 SGHTA, CDR2 FQGNSA. V was clipped by 0 bases and J by 3 bases, with 15 bases between them. CDR3: CASSLADRPFYYEQYF. The CDR3 DNA follows: TGTGCCAGCAGCTTAGCGGACAGACCTTTTTACTACGAGCAGTACTTC.

The rearrangement uses TRBV7-3 and TRBJ2-1, with 7 bases lining up with TRBD2. CDR1 SGHTA and CDR2 FQGTGA come from the germline V gene. The CDR3 consists of 14 residues. The J segment lost 2 bases and the V segment lost 2 bases, leaving 0 bases of the junction unmatched. In DNA, the CDR3 is TGTGCCAGCAGCTTAGCGGGGGCCTACAATGAGCAGTTCTTC. This gives the protein CASSLAGAYNEQFF.

The V call is TRBV7-9, the J call TRBJ2-3; a weak D match, TRBD2 (6 bases). V was clipped by 5 bases and J by 6 bases, with 9 bases between them. The length of the CDR3 is 12 residues. Per the germline V gene, CDR1 is SEHNR and CDR2 is FQNEAQ (reference sequence). The CDR3 coding sequence is TGTGCCAGCAGCCCGGCGGGGGATACGCAGTATTTT. Its translation: CASSPAGDTQYF.

J is TRBJ1-3 and V is TRBV2; no clear D gene. Between the trimmed V and J ends, which lost 5 bases and 7 bases, there was a span of 6 bases. The CDR3 covers 11 residues. CDR1 and CDR2 (germline): SNHLY, FYNNEI. In DNA, the CDR3 is TGTGCCAGCAGTTACATGAACACCATATATTTT. Translating it yields CASSYMNTIYF. Full variable domain (outside the CDR3, taken from reference TRBV2 and TRBJ1-3): EPEVTQTPSHQVTQMGQEVILRCVPISNHLYFYWYRQILGQKVEFLVSFYNNEISEKSEIFDDQFSVERPDGSNFTLKIRSTKLEDSAMYFCASSYMNTIYFGEGSWLTVV.

In DNA, the CDR3 is TGTGCCAGCAGTGAATCATGGGCCATGACCGGGGAGCTGTTTTTT. Encoded protein: CASSESWAMTGELFF. V usage is TRBV25-1 and J usage is TRBJ2-2; no reliable D call. Germline CDR1 MGHDK, CDR2 SYGVNS. This CDR3 region has 15 residues. The V end lost 1 base, the J end lost 5 bases, and 11 bases lay between the germline ends. The full variable domain, with the rest looked up from reference TRBV25-1 and TRBJ2-2, is EADIYQTPRYLVIGTGKKITLECSQTMGHDKMYWYQQDPGMELHLIHYSYGVNSTEKGDLSSESTVSRIRTEHFPLTLESARPSHTSQYLCASSESWAMTGELFFGEGSRLTVL.

The chain links TRBV10-3 to TRBJ1-3; a weak D match, TRBD1 (5 bases). The CDR3 has 13 residues. Trimming took 3 bases from V and 7 from J, leaving 10 bases between them. Germline CDR1 ENHRY, CDR2 SYGVKD. CDR3 amino acids: CAISDSGRNTIYF. CDR3 bases: TGTGCCATCAGTGACTCAGGGAGGAACACCATATATTTT.

J is TRBJ2-3 and V is TRBV24-1; 12 bases are a match to TRBD1. CDR1 is KGHDR and CDR2 is SFDVKD in the germline V gene. The CDR3 extends over 16 amino acids. With 3 bases clipped from V and 4 bases from J, the junction kept 4 bases outside the gene matches. The CDR3 is CATSDPGTGGSDTQYF. The CDR3 DNA sequence: TGTGCCACCAGTGATCCCGGGACAGGGGGCTCAGATACGCAGTATTTT.

The gene calls are TRBV5-1 and TRBJ2-1; D unclear. Germline values: CDR1 SGHRS, CDR2 YFSETQ. V shed 0 bases and J shed 8 bases, with 12 bases lying between them. This CDR3 is 14 amino acids long. In DNA form, the CDR3 reads TGCGCCAGCAGCTTGGCCGCAGGTATCGATGAGCAGTTCTTC. Amino acid sequence: CASSLAAGIDEQFF. Supplemented by reference TRBV5-1 and TRBJ2-1, the full variable domain reads KAGVTQTPRYLIKTRGQQVTLSCSPISGHRSVSWYQQTPGQGLQFLFEYFSETQRNKGNFPGRFSGRQFSNSRSEMNVSTLELGDSALYLCASSLAAGIDEQFFGPGTRLTVL.

This clone was found once. CDR3: CASSEGRDTQYF. The CDR3 nucleotides are TGTGCCAGCAGTGAGGGGAGAGATACGCAGTATTTT. This chain links TRBV25-1 with TRBJ2-3, with D tentatively TRBD2 (5 bases). V was trimmed by 3 bases and J by 5 bases, leaving 6 bases between them. CDR1 and CDR2 from the germline V gene are MGHDK and SYGVNS. This CDR3 has 12 residues.

The gene calls are TRBV28 and TRBJ1-2; 7 nucleotides agree with TRBD1. After removal of 6 bases from V and 3 bases from J, the junction contained 7 bases not matched to a gene. Germline V gene sequence: CDR1 MDHEN, CDR2 SYDVKM. The CDR3 runs to 14 residues. The CDR3 nucleotides are TGTGCCAGCAGCAAGACAGGGATCGACTATGGCTACACCTTC. Residues: CASSKTGIDYGYTF.

This clone was observed a single time. This chain joins TRBV25-1 and TRBJ2-7; perhaps TRBD2 as D (5 bases). Trimming removed 5 bases at V and 6 bases at J, with 17 bases between. CDR1 and CDR2 (germline): MGHDK, SYGVNS. This CDR3 is built from 14 residues. CDR3 loop: CASSNGLAISEQYF. In nucleotides, the CDR3 is TGTGCCAGCAGTAACGGACTGGCTATCTCCGAGCAGTACTTC.

The chain is built from TRBV2 and TRBJ1-3, with TRBD1 as a possible D gene (5 bases). This CDR3 spans 14 amino acids. The V gene lost 8 bases and the J gene lost 0 bases, with 11 bases spanning the gap. Germline V lookup: CDR1 SNHLY, CDR2 FYNNEI. DNA for the CDR3: TGTGCCAGCCATCAGGGCCACTCTGGAAACACCATATATTTT. Translating it yields CASHQGHSGNTIYF.

V usage is TRBV6-2 or TRBV6-3 and J usage is TRBJ2-1; TRBD2 aligns across 8 bases. Germline loops: CDR1 MNHEY, CDR2 SVGEGT. The length of the CDR3 is 12 residues. Trimming at V came to 2 bases and at J to 10 bases, leaving 1 base not matched to a gene. CDR3 loop: CASSYQRGEQFF. The DNA of the CDR3 is TGTGCCAGCAGTTACCAGCGGGGGGAGCAGTTCTTC.

The V call is TRBV5-1, the J call TRBJ2-1; D may be TRBD2 (6 bases). The CDR3 has 14 residues. Between the trimmed V and J ends, which lost 1 base and 9 bases, there was a span of 14 bases. Germline V gene lookup returns CDR1 SGHRS and CDR2 YFSETQ. The CDR3 loop reads CASSLLPGGGEQFF. DNA of the CDR3: TGCGCCAGCAGCTTGTTGCCCGGGGGAGGTGAGCAGTTCTTC.

CDR3 in DNA: TGTGCCAGCAGCTTCGTCGATACGCAGTATTTT. It translates to CASSFVDTQYF. The chain joins TRBV5-8 to TRBJ2-3; D is unresolved. The CDR3 loop spans 11 amino acids. Germline V gene lookup returns CDR1 SGHTS and CDR2 YDEGEE. V was trimmed by 2 bases and J by 6 bases, leaving 4 bases between them. The full variable domain, its missing parts supplied by reference TRBV5-8 and TRBJ2-3, is EAGVTQSPTHLIKTRGQQATLRCSPISGHTSVYWYQQALGLGLQFLLWYDEGEERNRGNFPPRFSGRQFPNYSSELNVNALELEDSALYLCASSFVDTQYFGPGTRLTVL.

V usage is TRBV10-2 and J usage is TRBJ2-7; D not certain. V was cut by 4 bases and J by 3 bases, with 13 bases left in between. The CDR3 length is 14 residues. CDR1 is WSHSY, CDR2 SAAADI, per germline. The CDR3 spells CASSGPGSNYEQYF. CDR3 DNA sequence: TGCGCCAGCAGTGGCCCCGGGTCCAACTACGAGCAGTACTTC.

The chain links TRBV3-1 (or the pseudogene TRBV3-2) to TRBJ1-1; 11 bases agree with TRBD1. This CDR3 spans 12 amino acids. The germline V gene has CDR1 LGHDT and CDR2 YNNKEL (reference sequence). Trimming removed 4 bases from V and 14 bases from J; junction bases left unmatched: 6. The CDR3, as DNA: TGTGCCAGCAGCCCACAGGACAGGGGGCCGTTCTTT. This sequence encodes CASSPQDRGPFF.

This clone was seen once. The chain links TRBV24-1 to TRBJ2-7; D is uncertain. CDR1 is KGHDR, CDR2 SFDVKD, per germline. Trimming shortened V by 9 bases and J by 2 bases, and 19 bases separated the two germline ends. CDR3 length: 15 amino acids. CDR3: CATGSTAGTTYEQYF. In DNA form, the CDR3 reads TGTGCCACCGGCTCCACGGCAGGCACCACCTACGAGCAGTACTTC.

This clone was counted once. The chain is built from TRBV5-1 and TRBJ2-1, with TRBD1 matching over 8 bases. The CDR3 contains 16 residues. The junction had 9 bases not matched to a gene; V was cut back by 7 bases and J by 0 bases. Germline V lookup: CDR1 SGHRS, CDR2 YFSETQ. CDR3 in amino acids: CASLQGDSSSYNEQFF. The CDR3 DNA sequence: TGCGCCAGCCTACAGGGGGACTCAAGCTCCTACAATGAGCAGTTCTTC.